This T cell receptor beta chain was profiled in a study of blood T cell repertoires in COVID-19. Overall study context: COVID-19 samples, acute and convalescent, were from the United States, Italy and Spain.

TCRdb's table, derived via immunoSEQ multiplex PCR, lists solely in-frame clones and lacks some. The sample holds some 87,000 clones, just under 85% seen once. This clone was found once. Germline-derived CDR1 and CDR2 are SNHLY and FYNNEI. This CDR3 spans 14 amino acids. V shed 8 bases and J 6 bases; nucleotides not matched to a gene: 7. The clonotype was recovered from a woman between 65 and 79 years old with active or convalescent COVID-19. The V call is TRBV2, the J call TRBJ2-3; 11 bases agree with TRBD2. The sequenced sample was peripheral blood. CDR3 residues: CASLTSGGGDTQYF. DNA of the CDR3: TGTGCCAGCCTAACTAGCGGGGGTGGGGATACGCAGTATTTT. The full variable domain, its missing parts supplied by reference TRBV2 and TRBJ2-3, is EPEVTQTPSHQVTQMGQEVILRCVPISNHLYFYWYRQILGQKVEFLVSFYNNEISEKSEIFDDQFSVERPDGSNFTLKIRSTKLEDSAMYFCASLTSGGGDTQYFGPGTRLTVL.